Each of the 12 T cell receptor beta chains below was sequenced from the same sample in a study of shared clonotypes between healthy human individuals. The data were produced by immunoSEQ multiplex PCR, yet TCRdb's version contains in-frame clones alone and is incomplete. The table has approximately 2.1 million clones, over 85% seen once. Sequenced material: naive CD4+ T cells from PBMCs. Sample subset: CD45RA+ positively selected. These TCRs come from a man between 18 and 35 years old in good health. Some clones in this sample may be carry-over from other donors' samples.

The V call is TRBV5-4, the J call TRBJ2-1, with 7 bases identical to TRBD2. Germline V gives CDR1 SGHNT, CDR2 YYREEE (reference sequence). The J segment lost 5 bases and the V segment lost 4 bases, leaving 12 bases of the junction unmatched. There are 16 residues in the CDR3. CDR3 sequence reads: CASSDKRERRDNEQFF. CDR3 in DNA: TGTGCCAGCAGCGATAAGCGGGAACGGCGGGACAATGAGCAGTTCTTC.

This clone was seen only once. This chain joins TRBV6-1 and TRBJ2-1; D may correspond to TRBD1 or TRBD2 (5 bases each). CDR3 length: 13 residues. V lost 8 bases and J 5 bases, leaving 13 bases between the germline ends. CDR1 and CDR2 (germline): MNHNS, SASEGT. DNA of the CDR3: TGTGCCAGCGTCCGGGACGGAAACAATGAGCAGTTCTTC. Its protein product is CASVRDGNNEQFF.

V usage is TRBV5-4 and J usage is TRBJ2-1, with 7 bases identical to TRBD1. Per germline, CDR1 SGHNT and CDR2 YYREEE (reference sequence). CDR3 length: 14 residues. V shed 4 bases and J 1 base; nucleotides not matched to a gene: 2. DNA of the CDR3: TGTGCCAGCAGCCCGGGACAGTCCTACAATGAGCAGTTCTTC. Translation gives CASSPGQSYNEQFF.

This clone was observed a single time. The gene calls are TRBV29-1 and TRBJ1-1; D unresolved. Germline-derived CDR1 and CDR2 are SQVTM and ANQGSEA. The germline V and J ends were trimmed by 4 bases and 4 bases, with 16 bases remaining between them. The CDR3 runs 14 residues. Written as DNA, the CDR3 is TGCAGCGTTGTCCCCCCCGGGAGTCGCACTGAAGCTTTCTTT. Its translation: CSVVPPGSRTEAFF.

The chain carries TRBV5-1 and TRBJ2-1; 8 nucleotides align to TRBD2. The V and J ends lost 3 bases and 5 bases, in that order; junction bases with no gene match: 10. Germline values: CDR1 SGHRS, CDR2 YFSETQ. This CDR3 region has 16 residues. The CDR3 nucleotides are TGCGCCAGCAGCTCAGCCCCTAGCGGGCGAAACAATGAGCAGTTCTTC. This codes for CASSSAPSGRNNEQFF.

J is TRBJ1-2 and V is TRBV4-3; D not resolved. The CDR3 consists of 15 residues. V was shortened by 1 base and J by 1 base, with 10 bases between the two germline ends. The V gene's germline CDR1 is LGHNA and CDR2 YSLEER. CDR3 in DNA: TGCGCCAGCAGCCAAGGCATTGCAATTAACTATGGCTACACCTTC. Translation: CASSQGIAINYGYTF.

The chain carries TRBV7-2 and TRBJ1-2; maybe TRBD1 (6 bases). Germline assignment: CDR1 SGHTA and CDR2 FQGNSA. V gave up 5 bases and J gave up 2 bases, with 24 bases separating them. The CDR3 sequence is 18 residues long. Here the CDR3 DNA reads TGTGCCAGCAGCACACGGCGGGAAAGCCGGGGGGCGAACTATGGCTACACCTTC. Translated: CASSTRRESRGANYGYTF.

This clone has a single count. The chain is built from TRBV28 and TRBJ2-5, with 7 bases lining up with TRBD2. The J segment lost 9 bases and the V segment lost 7 bases, leaving 17 bases of the junction unmatched. This CDR3 has 15 amino acids. Germline lookup yields CDR1 MDHEN and CDR2 SYDVKM. The CDR3 DNA sequence: TGTGCCAGCACCCCAGGAGCCGGGCTGGGGGGGGCCCAGTACTTC. Residues: CASTPGAGLGGAQYF. The whole variable domain, remainder taken from reference TRBV28 and TRBJ2-5, is DVKVTQSSRYLVKRTGEKVFLECVQDMDHENMFWYRQDPGLGLRLIYFSYDVKMKEKGDIPEGYSVSREKKERFSLILESASTNQTSMYLCASTPGAGLGGAQYFGPGTRLLVL.

This rearrangement joins TRBV5-1 to TRBJ1-3; D unclear. Germline V gene data show CDR1 as SGHRS and CDR2 as YFSETQ. The CDR3 sequence is 16 residues long. Trimming took 0 bases from V and 4 from J, leaving 14 bases between them. CDR3 loop: CASSLAASNLGNTIYF. CDR3 nucleotides: TGCGCCAGCAGCTTGGCCGCATCGAACTTGGGAAACACCATATATTTT.

The count of this clone is one. The chain joins TRBV7-9 to TRBJ2-3; TRBD2 might be the D (6 bases). The V end was cut by 4 bases, the J end by 2 bases, with 7 bases between. Looked up from germline, CDR1 is SEHNR and CDR2 is FQNEAQ (reference sequence). This CDR3 is 13 amino acids long. CDR3 residues: CASSWDSTDTQYF. The CDR3 bases are TGTGCCAGCAGCTGGGACTCCACAGATACGCAGTATTTT.

This clone is a singleton in its sample. The rearrangement uses TRBV9 and TRBJ2-1; TRBD2 aligns across 11 bases. The trim removed 4 bases at V and 7 bases at J, leaving 10 bases unmatched. The CDR3 spans 16 residues. From germline, CDR1 is SGDLS and CDR2 YYNGEE. The CDR3 DNA is TGTGCCAGCAGCACCCTTAGCGGGAGGGTCATTAATGAGCAGTTCTTC. Its protein is CASSTLSGRVINEQFF.

The J gene is TRBJ2-5, the V gene TRBV27; no definite D call. In germline, CDR1 is MNHEY, CDR2 SMNVEV (reference sequence). The CDR3 totals 11 residues. In nucleotides, the CDR3 is TGTGTGTCCCGCGGAAGAGAGACCCAGTACTTC. Protein product: CVSRGRETQYF.